This T cell receptor (beta chain) was retrieved from a study of T-cell reconstitution after alpha-beta-depleted transplantation in children. Study-level results: Newly generated T cells supplied most T-cell counts and diversity one year post-transplant. High day-60 TCRbeta diversity in some patients came from surviving recipient T cells and thymic progenitors. There were reportedly several hundred expanded graft clones from which alpha-beta T cells came about two months after transplant.

Preparation of the TCRbeta library involved a method that used unique molecular identifiers. TCRdb used MiXCR to reprocess the PCR reads, holding one entry per CDR3 protein. Of 210,000 or so distinct CDR3 sequences listed, approximately 11% are singletons. Trimming shortened V by 1 base and J by 8 bases, and 15 bases separated the two germline ends. The CDR3 sequence is 15 residues long. Looked up from germline, CDR1 is SGHDN and CDR2 is FVKESK. This clonotype was recorded many times. Its specificity is not known. The V call is TRBV14, the J call TRBJ2-4; no definite D call. The specimen was PBMCs, collected before TCRalphabeta/CD19-depleted stem cell transplant. The sequence came from a child younger than two with acute myeloid leukemia, due to receive a stem cell transplant. CDR3 protein: CASSQVDQREHIQYF. CDR3 DNA: TGTGCCAGCAGCCAAGTCGACCAGAGAGAACACATTCAGTACTTC.